Listed here is a single T cell receptor beta chain. This clone was observed a single time. Its antigen target is currently unknown. No quality values exist for individual bases; no much larger clone is one base distant. The collaborating institutions used their own protocols to collect whole blood in K2EDTA tubes. For TCRbeta analysis, collaborator samples were shipped as frozen whole blood, as isolated PBMCs, or as DNA extracted from either sample type. TCRbeta CDR3 regions were amplified from genomic DNA using the immunoSEQ Assay, a bias-controlled multiplex PCR. The authors' analysis ran thus. Nucleated cell counts per sample were estimated from amplification of reference gene primers within the assay. Sequence reads were collapsed and filtered to measure the absolute abundance of every unique TCRbeta CDR3 rearrangement. Productive Simpson clonality was computed per sample as the square root of Simpson's diversity index over productive rearrangements. Here the immuneACCESS table is served through TCRdb, limited to in-frame sequences with V and J called. Missing clones are a known gap in these copies; in checked studies unresolved V genes cover under half, and the rest lacks a known reason. V and J calls and clone size are copied from that table; D and trimming were computed from the DNA. The sample has under 80,000 clones on record, about 86% of them singletons. Almost 4% of the sample is in the top ten clones.

Unmatched junction bases come to 5, with V trimmed by 4 bases and J by 1 base. Taken from cysteine to phenylalanine, the CDR3 has 15 residues. The read is trimmed to its CDR3 DNA, 45 bases read in frame from base 1. The germline V gene (reference sequence) yields SGHNT for CDR1 and YYREEE for CDR2. This sample was included in a study of blood T cell repertoires in COVID-19 (dated by TCRdb to 2020 to 2022). Concerning the study at large: Samples covering the acute and convalescent phases of COVID-19 were provided by collaborators in the United States, Italy and Spain. The prospective study material was composed of cDNA or gDNA derived from T cells, B-cell-depleted T cells, or PBMCs. Subjects who had been exposed to COVID-19, were actively infected with it, or had recovered from it provided the deeply sampled blood TCRbeta repertoires that made up the dataset. The repertoires were released in a freely available public database intended as a resource for research on the immune response to SARS-CoV-2. Samples were obtained from the ongoing ImmuneRACE study (first 160 participants) and from over 1,000 subjects provided by 6 global collaborators. The sample metadata nearly always contained a de-identified subject ID, COVID-19 status, age in years and sex. HLA class I and class II types, where available, came from metadata supplied by the sample provider rather than from assay-based typing. The research as a whole found: The amount of clinical and demographic metadata varied by source and participant and was provided uncurated.

The chain employs TRBV5-4 and TRBJ2-5; TRBD1 agrees with 9 junctional bases. The specimen sequenced was peripheral blood. The clonotype originates from a man aged 65 to 85 with active COVID-19. The nucleotides read TGTGCCAGCAGCAGGGGACAGGGTTTCCAAGAGACCCAGTACTTC. This is translated as CASSRGQGFQETQYF. The variable domain in full, with residues beyond the CDR3 obtained from the reference TRBV5-4 and TRBJ2-5 genes, is ETGVTQSPTHLIKTRGQQVTLRCSSQSGHNTVSWYQQALGQGPQFIFQYYREEENGRGNFPPRFSGLQFPNYSSELNVNALELDDSALYLCASSRGQGFQETQYFGPGTRLLVL.